This entry describes one T cell receptor (beta chain). Its antigen is still unknown. Each donor's status was that of a healthy bone marrow donor. Primers for the PCR totalled 60 Vbeta and 13 Jbeta. Data came from immunoSEQ multiplex PCR; TCRdb stores just in-frame clones and leaves some out. The profile shows about 97,000 clones, around 81% of them singletons. This sample was included in a study of cytomegalovirus exposure and HLA in healthy donors. On the study more broadly: In a previous analysis, 110 million or so unique TCR beta sequences were found from about 179 million T cells. Notes on the study in general: A prior analysis recorded that most TCR beta V segments were productive about 87% or about 30% of the time. It was 150 or so TCR beta chains that were listed as cytomegalovirus-associated.

This TCR was recovered from a man in his forties or fifties in good health and CMV-seropositive. Sequenced: PBMCs.

The CDR3 DNA is TGTGCCAGTAGTATAGTCGGGTTTGATACTGAAGCTTTCTTT. Its protein product is CASSIVGFDTEAFF. The V and J genes are TRBV19 and TRBJ1-1, with no clear D. V shed 1 base and J shed 5 bases, with 11 bases lying between them. This CDR3 contains 14 residues. Germline-derived CDR1 and CDR2 are LNHDA and SQIVND (reference sequence).